The rows below give T cell receptor beta chains drawn from one sample of a study of identifying expanded T cells in peripheral blood. The method was immunoSEQ multiplex PCR; TCRdb's version includes in-frame clones alone and lacks a portion of them. The sample holds around 130,000 clones, around 88% seen once. Sequenced sample: blood. The source of these receptors is a person aged 18 to 75 in good health. CDR3s include the opening cysteine and the closing phenylalanine or tryptophan. D genes are given only for firm matches. Size is stated for part of the rows, as once, few or many counts, or as a class when the clone is expanded.

cdr3_nt cdr3_aa v_call clone_size d_call j_call
TGTGCCAGCAGCTTCGACACCCACCAAGAGACCCAGTACTTC CASSFDTHQETQYF TRBV5-5 . . TRBJ2-5
TGTGCCAGCAGCTCCTACCTAGCGGCAACGCAGTATTTT CASSSYLAATQYF TRBV7-2 . TRBD2 TRBJ2-3
TGTGCCAGCAGTTTTCGACAGGGCTACAATGAGCAGTTCTTC CASSFRQGYNEQFF TRBV6-1 . TRBD1 TRBJ2-1
TGTGCCAGCAGTGAGGAAGGGGGGTTTCGGACTGAAGCTTTCTTT CASSEEGGFRTEAFF TRBV2 . . TRBJ1-1
TGTGCCAGCGCCCAAACAGGGGACACCGGGGAGCTGTTTTTT CASAQTGDTGELFF TRBV28 . TRBD1 TRBJ2-2
TGTGCCAGCAGCTCTCAATACAATGAGCAGTTCTTC CASSSQYNEQFF TRBV7-6 . . TRBJ2-1
TGCAGCGTGACAGGCGGACAGGGCCTGTTTTTT CSVTGGQGLFF TRBV29-1 few TRBD1 TRBJ1-4
TGTGCCAGCAGCCGACTAGTTGGAGAGACCCAGTACTTC CASSRLVGETQYF TRBV7-2 . . TRBJ2-5
TGCGCCAGCAGTCCAGGTGGCTTCCGATACAATGAGCAGTTCTTC CASSPGGFRYNEQFF TRBV5-1 . . TRBJ2-1
TGTGCCAGCAGCCCAACAATGACGGGAAACACCATATATTTT CASSPTMTGNTIYF TRBV6-1 . . TRBJ1-3
TGTGCCAGCAGTACCAGGTCCAGCTATGGCTACACCTTC CASSTRSSYGYTF TRBV6-1 . . TRBJ1-2
TGTGCCAGTAGTGGGGGTAACCTAGCGGGAGGAGAAGAGCAGTTCTTC CASSGGNLAGGEEQFF TRBV19 . TRBD2 TRBJ2-1
TGTGCCAGCAGTTTGGACTTAAGGAACACTGAAGCTTTCTTT CASSLDLRNTEAFF TRBV27 few . TRBJ1-1
TGTGCCAGCAGTTCCATTCCGGGACACCGAAGCACTGAAGCTTTCTTT CASSSIPGHRSTEAFF TRBV6-5 . . TRBJ1-1
TGTGCCAGCAGTTTATTGCGGGGGGCGAGGGAGCAGTACTTC CASSLLRGAREQYF TRBV28 . TRBD2 TRBJ2-7
TGCAGTGCTTCTCTGGGAAACACCATATATTTT CSASLGNTIYF TRBV20-1 . . TRBJ1-3
TGCGCCAGCAGCCAAGCAACAGGGGGCAATTCACCCCTCCACTTT CASSQATGGNSPLHF TRBV4-1 . TRBD1 TRBJ1-6
TGTGCCAGCAGAATCGCCACAGATACGCAGTATTTT CASRIATDTQYF TRBV2 . . TRBJ2-3
TGTGCCAGCAGCGTAGAATCCGGGACTAGCCGGAATGAGCAGTTCTTC CASSVESGTSRNEQFF TRBV9 . TRBD2 TRBJ2-1
TGCGCCAGCAGCCAAGCACCTAGCGGAAACAATGAGCAGTTCTTC CASSQAPSGNNEQFF TRBV4-1 . TRBD2 TRBJ2-1
TGTGCCAGTAGTATAGAGGGAACAGCTGAAGCTTTCTTT CASSIEGTAEAFF TRBV19 . . TRBJ1-1
TGTGCCAGCAGCAAAGCGCCAGGGCTGAACACTGAAGCTTTCTTT CASSKAPGLNTEAFF TRBV21-1 . . TRBJ1-1
TGTGCCAGTCAAAGGGACAACAATCAGCCCCAGCATTTT CASQRDNNQPQHF TRBV2 . . TRBJ1-5
TGCAGCGTTACGACTAGCGGGCTTTACAATGAGCAGTTCTTC CSVTTSGLYNEQFF TRBV29-1 . TRBD2 TRBJ2-1
TGTGCCAGCAGTCGAAAGAGCACAGATACGCAGTATTTT CASSRKSTDTQYF TRBV6-1 . . TRBJ2-3
TGTGCCAGCTCTAGCGGGGGGGCGCGGGCAGATACGCAGTATTTT CASSSGGARADTQYF TRBV6-6 . TRBD2 TRBJ2-3
TGTGCCAGCAGTGAAGCGGCTAGCGGGATCAATGAGCAGTTCTTC CASSEAASGINEQFF TRBV6-1 . TRBD2 TRBJ2-1
TGTGCCAGCAGTTCTCAACCGGGACGGCAAAGCTACACCTTC CASSSQPGRQSYTF TRBV6-5 . . TRBJ1-2
TGTGCCAGCAGGACGGGGGCGAGGTACAATGAGCAGTTCTTC CASRTGARYNEQFF TRBV6-5 . . TRBJ2-1
TGCGCCAGCAGGGTACAAGGGGTGGGTTTGGCTGAAGCTTTCTTT CASRVQGVGLAEAFF TRBV4-1 . . TRBJ1-1
TGTGCCAGCAGCAAAGCGGAGGGGGGGTACCAAGAGACCCAGTACTTC CASSKAEGGYQETQYF TRBV9 . . TRBJ2-5
TGTGCCAGCCGGTCAAGGGGGCAACAGAATTGGTACACTGAAGCTTTCTTT CASRSRGQQNWYTEAFF TRBV7-9 . TRBD1 TRBJ1-1
TGCGCCAGCAGTCAATCGACGCGGTGGTTTTATCTCTCTGGGGCCAACGTCCTGACTTTC CASSQSTRWFYLSGANVLTF TRBV23-1 once . TRBJ2-6
TGTGCCAGCAGCAAAGAGAGGAGCTCTGGAAACACCATATATTTT CASSKERSSGNTIYF TRBV2 few . TRBJ1-3
TGCAGCGTTGAAGCCGACAGGGCTGAAGCTTTCTTT CSVEADRAEAFF TRBV29-1 . TRBD1 TRBJ1-1
TGTGCCAGCAGCTTATTATCGGCGGTGGGGAGCACAGATACGCAGTATTTT CASSLLSAVGSTDTQYF TRBV11-2 few . TRBJ2-3